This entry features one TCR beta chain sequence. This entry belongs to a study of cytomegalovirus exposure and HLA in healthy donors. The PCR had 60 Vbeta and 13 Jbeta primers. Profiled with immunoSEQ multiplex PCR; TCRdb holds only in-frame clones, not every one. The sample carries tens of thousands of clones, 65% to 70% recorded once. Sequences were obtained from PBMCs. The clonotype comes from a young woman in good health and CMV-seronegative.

This CDR3 is CASSAESDLETQYF. The CDR3 DNA sequence: TGTGCCAGCAGCGCGGAGAGCGACTTGGAGACCCAGTACTTC. The V and J genes are TRBV2 and TRBJ2-5; D is uncertain. Germline CDR1 and CDR2: SNHLY and FYNNEI. V was trimmed by 6 bases and J by 5 bases, leaving 16 bases between them. The CDR3 totals 14 residues. Full variable domain (rest looked up from reference TRBV2 and TRBJ2-5): EPEVTQTPSHQVTQMGQEVILRCVPISNHLYFYWYRQILGQKVEFLVSFYNNEISEKSEIFDDQFSVERPDGSNFTLKIRSTKLEDSAMYFCASSAESDLETQYFGPGTRLLVL.